This TCR beta chain was sequenced for a study of blood T cell repertoires in COVID-19. Original handling: From reference gene primer amplification, estimates of nucleated cell counts were derived. Only in-frame clones appear in the TCRdb table, and some are missing; sequencing was by immunoSEQ multiplex PCR. That table gives V, J and clone size, and the DNA gave D and trimming. Of about 68,000 clones in the sample, roughly 80% were seen once. The V gene lost 0 bases and the J gene lost 4 bases, with 10 bases spanning the gap. This CDR3 spans 15 amino acids. Germline CDR1 reads LNHDA; CDR2 reads SQIVND (reference sequence).

The sequence was collected from a man in his forties or fifties with active COVID-19. Sequences were obtained from peripheral blood. The chain combines TRBV19 with TRBJ1-5; the D is unclear. In DNA form, the CDR3 reads TGTGCCAGTAGTATAGACTCATGGCGGAATCAGCCCCAGCATTTT. This gives the protein CASSIDSWRNQPQHF.